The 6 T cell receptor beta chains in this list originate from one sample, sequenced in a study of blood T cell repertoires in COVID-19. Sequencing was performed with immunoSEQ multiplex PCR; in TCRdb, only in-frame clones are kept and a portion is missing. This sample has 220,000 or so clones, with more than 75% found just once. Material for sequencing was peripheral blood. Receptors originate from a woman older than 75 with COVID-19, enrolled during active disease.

This chain's CDR3 is CASSFVQGYTF. For the CDR3, the DNA is TGTGCCAGCAGCTTCGTACAAGGCTACACCTTC. V is TRBV7-2 and J is TRBJ1-2; D unresolved. V lost 3 bases and J 8 bases, leaving 7 bases between the germline ends. Germline V gene lookup returns CDR1 SGHTA and CDR2 FQGNSA. The CDR3 consists of 11 residues.

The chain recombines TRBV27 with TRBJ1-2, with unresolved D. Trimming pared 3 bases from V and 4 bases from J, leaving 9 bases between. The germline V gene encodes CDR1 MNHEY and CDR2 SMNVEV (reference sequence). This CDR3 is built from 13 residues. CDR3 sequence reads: CASSLERGYGYTF. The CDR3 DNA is TGTGCCAGCAGTTTGGAAAGAGGCTATGGCTACACCTTC.

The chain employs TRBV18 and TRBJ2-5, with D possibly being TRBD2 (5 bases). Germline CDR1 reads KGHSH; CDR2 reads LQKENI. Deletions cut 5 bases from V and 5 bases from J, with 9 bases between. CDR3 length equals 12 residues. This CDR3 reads CASSWERETQYF. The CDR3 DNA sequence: TGTGCCAGCTCATGGGAGAGGGAGACCCAGTACTTC.

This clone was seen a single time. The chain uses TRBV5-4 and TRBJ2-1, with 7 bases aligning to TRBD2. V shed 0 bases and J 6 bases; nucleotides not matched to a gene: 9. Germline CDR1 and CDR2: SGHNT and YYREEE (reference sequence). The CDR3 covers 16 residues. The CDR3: CASSLVGGSPSNEQFF. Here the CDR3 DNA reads TGTGCCAGCAGCTTGGTCGGCGGGAGCCCTTCCAATGAGCAGTTCTTC.

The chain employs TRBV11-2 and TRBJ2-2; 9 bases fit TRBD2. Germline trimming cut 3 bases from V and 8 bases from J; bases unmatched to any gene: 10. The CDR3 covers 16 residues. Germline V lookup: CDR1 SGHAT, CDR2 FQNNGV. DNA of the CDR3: TGTGCCAGCAGCTTCTGGAGCGGGGGGACTACAGGGGAGCTGTTTTTT. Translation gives CASSFWSGGTTGELFF. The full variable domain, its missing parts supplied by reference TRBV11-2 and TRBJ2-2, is EAGVAQSPRYKIIEKRQSVAFWCNPISGHATLYWYQQILGQGPKLLIQFQNNGVVDDSQLPKDRFSAERLKGVDSTLKIQPAKLEDSAVYLCASSFWSGGTTGELFFGEGSRLTVL.

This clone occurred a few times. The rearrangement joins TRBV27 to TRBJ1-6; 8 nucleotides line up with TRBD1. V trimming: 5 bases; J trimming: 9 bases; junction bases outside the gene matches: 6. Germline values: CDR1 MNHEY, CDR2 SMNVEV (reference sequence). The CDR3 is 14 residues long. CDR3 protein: CASSPDRGGSPLHF. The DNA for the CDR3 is TGTGCCAGCAGTCCCGACAGGGGAGGTTCACCCCTCCACTTT.